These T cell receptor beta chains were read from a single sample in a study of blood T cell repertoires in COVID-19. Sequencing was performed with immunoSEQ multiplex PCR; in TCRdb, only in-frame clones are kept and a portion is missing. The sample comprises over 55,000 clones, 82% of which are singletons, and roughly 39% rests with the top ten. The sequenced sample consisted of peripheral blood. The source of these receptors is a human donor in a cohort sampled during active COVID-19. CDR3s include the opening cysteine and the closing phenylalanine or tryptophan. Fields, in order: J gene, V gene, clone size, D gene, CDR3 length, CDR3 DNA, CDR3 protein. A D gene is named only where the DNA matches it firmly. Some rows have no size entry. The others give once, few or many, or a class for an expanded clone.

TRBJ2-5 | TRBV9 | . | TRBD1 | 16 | TGTGCCAGCAGCGTTCTTTCCGACAGGGTAGAAGAGACCCAGTACTTC | CASSVLSDRVEETQYF
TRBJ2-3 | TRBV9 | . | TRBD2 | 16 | TGTGCCAGCAGCCCGCTAGCGGGGGGCGCCAGTTTTACGCAGTATTTT | CASSPLAGGASFTQYF
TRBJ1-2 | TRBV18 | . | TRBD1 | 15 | TGTGCCAGCTCACCCCGGACAGGGGGCGACTATGGCTACACCTTC | CASSPRTGGDYGYTF
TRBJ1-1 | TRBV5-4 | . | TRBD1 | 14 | TGTGCCAGCAGCACGGACAGGTTGAACACTGAAGCTTTCTTT | CASSTDRLNTEAFF
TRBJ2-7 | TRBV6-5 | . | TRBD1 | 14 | TGTGCCAGCCGGCGACAGGGCGGGTCCTACGAGCAGTACTTC | CASRRQGGSYEQYF
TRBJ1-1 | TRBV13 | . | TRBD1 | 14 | TGTGCCAGCAGCTTTCGGACAGGGGGCACTGAAGCTTTCTTT | CASSFRTGGTEAFF
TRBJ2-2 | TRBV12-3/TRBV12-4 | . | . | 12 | TGTGCCAGCAATCTCTACACCGGGGAGCTGTTTTTT | CASNLYTGELFF
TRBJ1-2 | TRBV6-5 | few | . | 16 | TGTGCCAGCAGTTTCGATGTTGGGCAGGGGTCCTATGGCTACACCTTC | CASSFDVGQGSYGYTF
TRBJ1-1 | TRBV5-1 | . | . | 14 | TGCGCCAGCAGCTTGGAGGTAGGGAGGACTGAAGCTTTCTTT | CASSLEVGRTEAFF
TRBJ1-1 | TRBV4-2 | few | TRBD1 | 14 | TGTGCCAGCAGCCGACAGGGGGCGGACACTGAAGCTTTCTTT | CASSRQGADTEAFF
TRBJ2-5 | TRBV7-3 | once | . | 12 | TGTGCCAGCAGCTTCCGCGGAGAGACCCAGTACTTC | CASSFRGETQYF
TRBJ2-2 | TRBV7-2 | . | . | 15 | TGTGCCAGCAGCTTAGGGGGGCACGGCACCGGGGAGCTGTTTTTT | CASSLGGHGTGELFF
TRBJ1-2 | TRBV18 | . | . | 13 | TGTGCCAGCTCACCGGATACAGGCGAAAGCTACACCTTC | CASSPDTGESYTF
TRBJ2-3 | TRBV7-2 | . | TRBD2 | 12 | TGTGCCAGCAGCCCGGGACTAGCGGAGCAGTATTTT | CASSPGLAEQYF
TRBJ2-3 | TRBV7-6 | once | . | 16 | TGTGCCAGCAGCTTAGGAGGCGGGTCTAGCACAGATACGCAGTATTTT | CASSLGGGSSTDTQYF
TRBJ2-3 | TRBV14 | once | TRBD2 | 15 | TGTGCCAGCAGCCAACGCCTAGCGGGAGCAGATACGCAGTATTTT | CASSQRLAGADTQYF
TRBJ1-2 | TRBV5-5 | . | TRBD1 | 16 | TGTGCCAGCAGCTTGGCGGGGGGACAGGCGCCCTATGGCTACACCTTC | CASSLAGGQAPYGYTF
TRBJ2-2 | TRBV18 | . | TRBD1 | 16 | TGTGCCAGCTCACCACGCACAGGGGCGAACACCGGGGAGCTGTTTTTT | CASSPRTGANTGELFF
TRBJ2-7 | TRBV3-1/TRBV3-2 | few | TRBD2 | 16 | TGTGCCAGCAGCCGACGGACTAGCGGGGGATCCTACGAGCAGTACTTC | CASSRRTSGGSYEQYF
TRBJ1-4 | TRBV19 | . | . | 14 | TGTGCCAGTAGTATTGCAGGGCGTAATGAAAAACTGTTTTTT | CASSIAGRNEKLFF
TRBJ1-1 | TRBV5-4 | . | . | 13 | TGTGCCAGCAGCCTGACTACGAGCACTGAAGCTTTCTTT | CASSLTTSTEAFF
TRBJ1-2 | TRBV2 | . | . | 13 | TGTGCCAGCAGTCGCGTAATACAGGGTCCCTACACCTTC | CASSRVIQGPYTF
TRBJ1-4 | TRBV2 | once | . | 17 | TGTGCCAACGCCATAAGAGGGAATCCCGGTCTAAATGAAAAACTGTTTTTT | CANAIRGNPGLNEKLFF
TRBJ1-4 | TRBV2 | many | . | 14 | TGTGCCAGCAGTGCCGGGGGGGCCAGTGAAAAACTGTTTTTT | CASSAGGASEKLFF
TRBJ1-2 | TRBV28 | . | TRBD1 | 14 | TGTGCCAGCAGTTATCTGGACAGGGTAATCGGCTACACCTTC | CASSYLDRVIGYTF
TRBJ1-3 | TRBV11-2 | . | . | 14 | TGTGCCAGCAGCCCGTCGCAGGTTAGAAACACCATATATTTT | CASSPSQVRNTIYF
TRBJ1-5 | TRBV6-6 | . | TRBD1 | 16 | TGTGCCATCCGCGCAAATGAGGGGGCAGGCAATCAGCCCCAGCATTTT | CAIRANEGAGNQPQHF
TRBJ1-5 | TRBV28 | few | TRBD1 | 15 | TGTGCCAGCAGTTTCCCTGGACAGGGTTATCAGCCCCAGCATTTT | CASSFPGQGYQPQHF
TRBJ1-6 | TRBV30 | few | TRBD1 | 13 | TGTGCCAGGGGACAGGGGGCGAGTTCACCCCTCCACTTT | CARGQGASSPLHF
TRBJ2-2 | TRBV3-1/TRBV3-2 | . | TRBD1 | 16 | TGTGCCAGCAGCTACACCGGGACAGGGGTTACCGGGGAGCTGTTTTTT | CASSYTGTGVTGELFF
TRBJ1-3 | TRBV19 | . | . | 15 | TGTGCCAGTAGTATGATGGCGGTCCCTGGAAACACCATATATTTT | CASSMMAVPGNTIYF
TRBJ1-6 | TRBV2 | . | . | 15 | TGTGCCAGCAGGATATTCACCGGGAGTGATTCACCCCTCCACTTT | CASRIFTGSDSPLHF
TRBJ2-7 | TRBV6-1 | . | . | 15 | TGTGCCAGCAGTGAATACTCGGGGGTTACCTACGAGCAGTACTTC | CASSEYSGVTYEQYF
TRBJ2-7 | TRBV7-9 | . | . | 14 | TGTGCCAGCAGCTCGGGACTGGGGTTCGACGAGCAGTACTTC | CASSSGLGFDEQYF
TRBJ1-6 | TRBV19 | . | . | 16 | TGTGCCAGTAGGTACAGGGCAGGCGCCTATAATTCACCCCTCCACTTT | CASRYRAGAYNSPLHF
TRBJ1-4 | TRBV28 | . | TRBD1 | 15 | TGTGCCAGCAGTTTAGGCGGGACAGGGCAGGAAAAACTGTTTTTT | CASSLGGTGQEKLFF
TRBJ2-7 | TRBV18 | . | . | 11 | TGTGCCAGCTCACCTACCTACGAGCAGTACTTC | CASSPTYEQYF
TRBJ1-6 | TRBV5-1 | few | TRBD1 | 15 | TGCGCCAGCAGCTTGGGACAGGGGGCCTTTTCACCCCTCCACTTT | CASSLGQGAFSPLHF
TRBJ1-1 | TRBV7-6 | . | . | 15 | TGTGCCAGCAGCCCCAACGCGGGGGGCATCGCTGAAGCTTTCTTT | CASSPNAGGIAEAFF
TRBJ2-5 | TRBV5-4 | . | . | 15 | TGTGCCAGCAGCGCCGCCGGGGGTATGGGAGAGACCCAGTACTTC | CASSAAGGMGETQYF
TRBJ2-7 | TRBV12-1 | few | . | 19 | TGTGCCAGCAGCTTTGCGACTAACAAGAGGACTAGCGCCTCCTACGAGCAGTACTTC | CASSFATNKRTSASYEQYF
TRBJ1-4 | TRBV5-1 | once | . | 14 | TGCGCCAGCAGCTTGCGAGATACTAATGAAAAACTGTTTTTT | CASSLRDTNEKLFF
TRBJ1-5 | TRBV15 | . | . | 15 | TGTGCCACCAGCAGAGATCGACAGTACAATCAGCCCCAGCATTTT | CATSRDRQYNQPQHF
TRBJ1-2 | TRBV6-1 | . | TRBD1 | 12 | TGTGCCAGCATTGAACAGGGGGGTGGCTACACCTTC | CASIEQGGGYTF
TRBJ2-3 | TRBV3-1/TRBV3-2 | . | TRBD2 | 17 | TGTGCCAGCAGCCAAGATTGGCTAGCGGGGGGCACAGATACGCAGTATTTT | CASSQDWLAGGTDTQYF
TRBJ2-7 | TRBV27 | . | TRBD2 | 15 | TGTGCCAGCAGTCCCCTGGGGGGGGGTCCCTACGAGCAGTACTTC | CASSPLGGGPYEQYF
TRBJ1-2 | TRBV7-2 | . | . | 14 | TGTGCCAGCAGCTTCCAGCAGGGCAACTATGGCTACACCTTC | CASSFQQGNYGYTF
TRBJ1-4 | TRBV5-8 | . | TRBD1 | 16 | TGTGCCAGCTTCTATTCCACAGGGGGGAGTCCCGGAAAACTGTTTTTT | CASFYSTGGSPGKLFF
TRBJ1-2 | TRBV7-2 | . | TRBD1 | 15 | TGTGCCAGCAGCTCCCCAGGGGGGATTAACTATGGCTACACCTTC | CASSSPGGINYGYTF
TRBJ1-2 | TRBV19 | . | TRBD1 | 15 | TGTGCCAGTACCCGAAGCCACCGGGACAGGGATGGCTACACCTTC | CASTRSHRDRDGYTF
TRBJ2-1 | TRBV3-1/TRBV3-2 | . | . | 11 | TGTGCCCAGGGTCAGGAGAAGAAGCAGTTCTTC | CAQGQEKKQFF
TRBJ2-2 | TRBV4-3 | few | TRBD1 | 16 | TGCGCCAGCAGCCAAGAGACAGGGTGGAACACCGGGGAGCTGTTTTTT | CASSQETGWNTGELFF
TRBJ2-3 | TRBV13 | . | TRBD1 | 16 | TGTGCCAGCAGCGACCGGACAGGACCTAGCACAGATACGCAGTATTTT | CASSDRTGPSTDTQYF
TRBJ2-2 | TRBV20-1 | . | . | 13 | TGCAGTGCTAGTCGACAAAACACCGGGGAGCTGTTTTTT | CSASRQNTGELFF
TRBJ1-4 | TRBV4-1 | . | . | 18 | TGCGCCAGCAGCCAAGAGGTACAGGGTAGGGGAACTAATGAAAAACTGTTTTTT | CASSQEVQGRGTNEKLFF